The rows below give T cell receptor beta chains drawn from one sample of a study of T cell responses to AZD1222 COVID-19 vaccine. The assay was immunoSEQ multiplex PCR, and TCRdb's table has in-frame clones only and misses some. The sample holds 70,000 to 95,000 clones, approximately 90% seen once. Sequenced material: peripheral blood, taken on day 0 of MenACWY control vaccination. These TCRs come from an adult in good health. CDR3s include the opening cysteine and the closing phenylalanine or tryptophan. Fields, in order: clone size, D gene, J gene, V gene, CDR3 DNA, CDR3 protein. The D gene is left open where the match is weak. Clone size, where shown, is once, few, many, or a class for clones that have expanded.

abundance: NA; d_gene: NA; j_gene: TRBJ1-3; v_gene: TRBV18; CDR3nt: TGTGCCAGCTCACCACTAGACAGTTCCTCTGGAAACACCATATATTTT; CDR3aa: CASSPLDSSSGNTIYF
abundance: NA; d_gene: NA; j_gene: TRBJ2-2; v_gene: TRBV5-4; CDR3nt: TGTGCCAGCAGCGGTTCGGGCGGCACGAACACCGGGGAGCTGTTTTTT; CDR3aa: CASSGSGGTNTGELFF
abundance: NA; d_gene: NA; j_gene: TRBJ2-1; v_gene: TRBV20-1; CDR3nt: TGCAGTGCTAGAAAGATTGAGCAGTTCTTC; CDR3aa: CSARKIEQFF
abundance: NA; d_gene: NA; j_gene: TRBJ2-2; v_gene: TRBV7-6; CDR3nt: TGTGCCAGCAGCCCCGACAGGCTGAACACCGGGGAGCTGTTTTTT; CDR3aa: CASSPDRLNTGELFF
abundance: NA; d_gene: NA; j_gene: TRBJ2-7; v_gene: TRBV5-8; CDR3nt: TGTGCCAGCAGCTTGGCGCGACAGGCATCCTACGAGCAGTACTTC; CDR3aa: CASSLARQASYEQYF
abundance: NA; d_gene: TRBD1; j_gene: TRBJ1-2; v_gene: TRBV5-6; CDR3nt: TGTGCCAGCCCCCGCCCGGACAGGGGAAGTGACTATGGCTACACCTTC; CDR3aa: CASPRPDRGSDYGYTF
abundance: NA; d_gene: NA; j_gene: TRBJ2-1; v_gene: TRBV5-1; CDR3nt: TGCGCCAGCACCCCGTGGGACTCCTACAATGAGCAGTTCTTC; CDR3aa: CASTPWDSYNEQFF
abundance: NA; d_gene: NA; j_gene: TRBJ1-1; v_gene: TRBV28; CDR3nt: TGTGCCAGCAGCCCTGTGGCCGCTGTTGAAGCTTTCTTT; CDR3aa: CASSPVAAVEAFF
abundance: NA; d_gene: NA; j_gene: TRBJ2-3; v_gene: TRBV11-2; CDR3nt: TGTGCCAGTTCGACTTCTTCAGTTACGCAGTATTTT; CDR3aa: CASSTSSVTQYF
abundance: once; d_gene: TRBD1; j_gene: TRBJ1-5; v_gene: TRBV28; CDR3nt: TGTGCCAGCAGACCCTACAGGGGGCACCAGCCCCAGCATTTT; CDR3aa: CASRPYRGHQPQHF
abundance: NA; d_gene: NA; j_gene: TRBJ1-1; v_gene: TRBV19; CDR3nt: TGTGCCAGTACCACAGGGTTGAACACTGAAGCTTTCTTT; CDR3aa: CASTTGLNTEAFF
abundance: NA; d_gene: TRBD1; j_gene: TRBJ2-7; v_gene: TRBV6-4; CDR3nt: TGTGCCAGCAGGACTGTCCAGGGGGCTCGTTACGAGCAGTACTTC; CDR3aa: CASRTVQGARYEQYF
abundance: few; d_gene: NA; j_gene: TRBJ1-5; v_gene: TRBV28; CDR3nt: TGTGCCAGCAGTTTATTGGTGTATCAGCCCCAGCATTTT; CDR3aa: CASSLLVYQPQHF
abundance: NA; d_gene: TRBD1; j_gene: TRBJ2-1; v_gene: TRBV19; CDR3nt: TGTGCCAGTAGTTTGGGACAGAGCTCCTACAATGAGCAGTTCTTC; CDR3aa: CASSLGQSSYNEQFF
abundance: NA; d_gene: NA; j_gene: TRBJ1-6; v_gene: TRBV24-1; CDR3nt: TGTGCCACCAGACGGGACTATAATTCACCCCTCCACTTT; CDR3aa: CATRRDYNSPLHF
abundance: NA; d_gene: NA; j_gene: TRBJ1-2; v_gene: TRBV4-1; CDR3nt: TGCGCCAGCAGCCAAGCTGGTTATGGCTACACCTTC; CDR3aa: CASSQAGYGYTF
abundance: NA; d_gene: TRBD1; j_gene: TRBJ2-1; v_gene: TRBV9; CDR3nt: TGTGCCAGCAGCGGGAGGGGGGACAGGGCCTACAATGAGCAGTTCTTC; CDR3aa: CASSGRGDRAYNEQFF
abundance: NA; d_gene: NA; j_gene: TRBJ1-1; v_gene: TRBV21-1; CDR3nt: TGTGCCAACCCCCCGGGACCCCCCCCGAACACTGAAGCTTTCTTT; CDR3aa: CANPPGPPPNTEAFF
abundance: NA; d_gene: NA; j_gene: TRBJ1-2; v_gene: TRBV10-3; CDR3nt: TGTGCCATCAGGGAAGGGGAGAGCTATGGCTACACCTTC; CDR3aa: CAIREGESYGYTF
abundance: NA; d_gene: TRBD1; j_gene: TRBJ2-2; v_gene: TRBV24-1; CDR3nt: TGTGCCACCAGTGATTACAGGGGGCCCTCCGGGGAGCTGTTTTTT; CDR3aa: CATSDYRGPSGELFF
abundance: NA; d_gene: TRBD1; j_gene: TRBJ2-1; v_gene: TRBV7-8; CDR3nt: TGTGCCAGCAGCCTCTCCCGGAGGACAGGGGAAGGCAATGAGCAGTTCTTC; CDR3aa: CASSLSRRTGEGNEQFF
abundance: NA; d_gene: TRBD2; j_gene: TRBJ2-1; v_gene: TRBV7-2; CDR3nt: TGTGCCAGCACTAAGGGACTAGTCGGTTTGAATGAGCAGTTCTTC; CDR3aa: CASTKGLVGLNEQFF
abundance: few; d_gene: NA; j_gene: TRBJ1-4; v_gene: TRBV27; CDR3nt: TGTGCCAGCAGACCGGGAGTCGGTGAAAAACTGTTTTTT; CDR3aa: CASRPGVGEKLFF
abundance: NA; d_gene: NA; j_gene: TRBJ1-4; v_gene: TRBV30; CDR3nt: TGTGCCTGGAGGTCGGGGGGGACTAATGAAAAACTGTTTTTT; CDR3aa: CAWRSGGTNEKLFF
abundance: NA; d_gene: NA; j_gene: TRBJ2-1; v_gene: TRBV28; CDR3nt: TGTGCCAGCAGTTTAACTTCCACAGGGATGAACAATGAGCAGTTCTTC; CDR3aa: CASSLTSTGMNNEQFF
abundance: NA; d_gene: TRBD2; j_gene: TRBJ2-7; v_gene: TRBV28; CDR3nt: TGTGCCAGCGGGGGACTAGCGGGTGCCTACGAGCAGTACTTC; CDR3aa: CASGGLAGAYEQYF
abundance: NA; d_gene: NA; j_gene: TRBJ2-7; v_gene: TRBV3-1/TRBV3-2; CDR3nt: TGTGCCAGCAGCCAAGCCGGGGGCAAGTCCTACGAGCAGTACTTC; CDR3aa: CASSQAGGKSYEQYF
abundance: NA; d_gene: TRBD1; j_gene: TRBJ1-3; v_gene: TRBV7-2; CDR3nt: TGTGCCAGCAGCTTAGGATGGACAGGGGCCGGAAACACCATATATTTT; CDR3aa: CASSLGWTGAGNTIYF
abundance: NA; d_gene: NA; j_gene: TRBJ1-2; v_gene: TRBV7-2; CDR3nt: TGTGCCAGCAGCTTAGGCCGGGAGCATGGCTACACCTTC; CDR3aa: CASSLGREHGYTF
abundance: once; d_gene: TRBD1; j_gene: TRBJ1-6; v_gene: TRBV6-2/TRBV6-3; CDR3nt: TGTGCCAGCAGTTACCCACCGGGACAGAGGCTTAATTCACCCCTCCACTTT; CDR3aa: CASSYPPGQRLNSPLHF
abundance: NA; d_gene: NA; j_gene: TRBJ1-2; v_gene: TRBV10-3; CDR3nt: TGTGCCATCAGTAAGACAGAGGGGGGCTACACCTTC; CDR3aa: CAISKTEGGYTF
abundance: NA; d_gene: NA; j_gene: TRBJ1-2; v_gene: TRBV27; CDR3nt: TGTGCCAGCAGTGCCAGGGGACCCTATGGCTACACCTTC; CDR3aa: CASSARGPYGYTF
abundance: once; d_gene: NA; j_gene: TRBJ2-7; v_gene: TRBV11-2; CDR3nt: TGTGCCAGCAGCTTACCAACCTACGAGCAGTACTTC; CDR3aa: CASSLPTYEQYF
abundance: NA; d_gene: NA; j_gene: TRBJ2-5; v_gene: TRBV30; CDR3nt: TGTGCCTGGAGGTCTTCCTCAGAGACCCAGTACTTC; CDR3aa: CAWRSSSETQYF
abundance: NA; d_gene: NA; j_gene: TRBJ1-6; v_gene: TRBV27; CDR3nt: TGTGCCAGCAGCCGAAGGGGGACTCCTAGTTCACCCCTCCACTTT; CDR3aa: CASSRRGTPSSPLHF
abundance: NA; d_gene: NA; j_gene: TRBJ1-1; v_gene: TRBV19; CDR3nt: TGTGCCAGTACCCCTCGCGGGCAGGACACTGAAGCTTTCTTT; CDR3aa: CASTPRGQDTEAFF
abundance: NA; d_gene: NA; j_gene: TRBJ1-3; v_gene: TRBV5-4; CDR3nt: TGTGCCAGCAGCCTGGACTCTGGAAACACCATATATTTT; CDR3aa: CASSLDSGNTIYF
abundance: NA; d_gene: NA; j_gene: TRBJ2-3; v_gene: TRBV7-3; CDR3nt: TGTGCCAGCACCCAGAGGGGTTCTAGCACAGATACGCAGTATTTT; CDR3aa: CASTQRGSSTDTQYF
abundance: few; d_gene: NA; j_gene: TRBJ2-2; v_gene: TRBV6-2/TRBV6-3; CDR3nt: TGTGCCAGCAGTTTCAACCGCGATTCGAACACCGGGGAGCTGTTTTTT; CDR3aa: CASSFNRDSNTGELFF
abundance: NA; d_gene: NA; j_gene: TRBJ2-3; v_gene: TRBV5-1; CDR3nt: TGCGCCAGCAGCTTTCACGATTTGGGCACAGATACGCAGTATTTT; CDR3aa: CASSFHDLGTDTQYF
abundance: NA; d_gene: NA; j_gene: TRBJ1-3; v_gene: TRBV29-1; CDR3nt: TGCAGCGCTCAAGTTGACTCTGGAAACACCATATATTTT; CDR3aa: CSAQVDSGNTIYF
abundance: NA; d_gene: TRBD1; j_gene: TRBJ2-2; v_gene: TRBV27; CDR3nt: TGTGCCAGCAGACCGGGACAGGGTCCCGGGGAGCTGTTTTTT; CDR3aa: CASRPGQGPGELFF
abundance: NA; d_gene: TRBD1; j_gene: TRBJ2-2; v_gene: TRBV18; CDR3nt: TGTGCCAGCTCACTATACGAGACAGGGACGAACACCGGGGAGCTGTTTTTT; CDR3aa: CASSLYETGTNTGELFF
abundance: NA; d_gene: TRBD2; j_gene: TRBJ2-5; v_gene: TRBV5-4; CDR3nt: TGTGCCACCCATCCCCCGCGGGAGCAAGGAGAGACCCAGTACTTC; CDR3aa: CATHPPREQGETQYF
abundance: NA; d_gene: NA; j_gene: TRBJ2-7; v_gene: TRBV7-2; CDR3nt: TGTGCCAGCAGCTTAGCGGGGGCACACTACGAGCAGTACTTC; CDR3aa: CASSLAGAHYEQYF
abundance: NA; d_gene: NA; j_gene: TRBJ1-3; v_gene: TRBV28; CDR3nt: TGTGCCAGCAGTTCCCCCCCTGGGGTGGGCTCTGGAAACACCATATATTTT; CDR3aa: CASSSPPGVGSGNTIYF
abundance: NA; d_gene: NA; j_gene: TRBJ2-5; v_gene: TRBV4-1; CDR3nt: TGCGCCAGCAGCCAAGTAATGCGGGGAGAGACCCAGTACTTC; CDR3aa: CASSQVMRGETQYF
abundance: NA; d_gene: NA; j_gene: TRBJ2-5; v_gene: TRBV25-1; CDR3nt: TGTGCCAGCTCCACAGGGCCAGAGACCCAGTACTTC; CDR3aa: CASSTGPETQYF
abundance: NA; d_gene: NA; j_gene: TRBJ2-5; v_gene: TRBV4-2; CDR3nt: TGTGCCAGCAGCCACCCTCGAGGGTACGAAGAGACCCAGTACTTC; CDR3aa: CASSHPRGYEETQYF
abundance: NA; d_gene: NA; j_gene: TRBJ2-6; v_gene: TRBV29-1; CDR3nt: TGCAGCGTTGAAGGGGTTGCAGGGGCCAACGTCCTGACTTTC; CDR3aa: CSVEGVAGANVLTF
abundance: once; d_gene: NA; j_gene: TRBJ1-5; v_gene: TRBV7-8; CDR3nt: TGTGCCAGCAGCTTTTTTAGCGGTCATGGAGGGCAGCCCCAGCATTTT; CDR3aa: CASSFFSGHGGQPQHF
abundance: NA; d_gene: NA; j_gene: TRBJ1-5; v_gene: TRBV5-4; CDR3nt: TGTGCCAGCGGGCAGGACAATCAGCCCCAGCATTTT; CDR3aa: CASGQDNQPQHF